This T cell receptor (beta chain) is from a study of regulatory T cells in long-lasting Graves disease. General study points: Relative to newly diagnosed Graves' patients, persistent ones had lower TCR diversity. Having only a small sample size may have limited accuracy. Sampling was limited to peripheral blood rather than thyroid tissue.

This clonotype was found many times. Its antigen remains unknown. Investigators prepared the TCR beta libraries by applying iRepertoire HTBI primers and Arm-PCR of CDR3 regions. Using its own MiXCR run on the multiplex PCR reads, TCRdb lists one record per CDR3 protein. Of roughly 400,000 distinct CDR3 sequences listed, 20% to 25% are singletons. V was cut by 2 bases and J by 4 bases, with 12 bases left in between. This CDR3 contains 15 residues. Germline values: CDR1 LGHDT, CDR2 YNNKEL (reference sequence). The time point: persistent/refractory GD, antithyroid drugs over 5 years with positive TRAb. The authors made the TCR library using RNA they extracted from PBMCs. EDTA tubes received about 10 milliliters of collected peripheral blood.

The sample consisted of peripheral blood mononuclear cells (PBMCs), taken when the disease was refractory, from a patient treated with antithyroid drugs. This chain uses TRBV3-1 with TRBJ1-5; no clear D. The TCR was taken from a female donor with Graves disease. This CDR3 is CASSQSGVPNQPQHF. The CDR3 nucleotides read TGTGCCAGCAGCCAATCTGGGGTTCCTAATCAGCCCCAGCATTTT.